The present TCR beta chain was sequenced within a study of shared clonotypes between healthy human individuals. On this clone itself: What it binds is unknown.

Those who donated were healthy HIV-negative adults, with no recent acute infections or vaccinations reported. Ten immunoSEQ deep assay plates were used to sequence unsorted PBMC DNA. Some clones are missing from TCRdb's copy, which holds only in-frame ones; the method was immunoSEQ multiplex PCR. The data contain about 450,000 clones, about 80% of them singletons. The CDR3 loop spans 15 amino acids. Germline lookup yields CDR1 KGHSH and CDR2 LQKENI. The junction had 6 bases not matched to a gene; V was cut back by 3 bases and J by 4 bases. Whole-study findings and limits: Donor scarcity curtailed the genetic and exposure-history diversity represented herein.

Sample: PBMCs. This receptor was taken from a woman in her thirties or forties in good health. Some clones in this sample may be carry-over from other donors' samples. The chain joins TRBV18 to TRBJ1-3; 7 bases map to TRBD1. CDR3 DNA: TGTGCCAGCTCACCCGACAGGGCTGCCGGAAACACCATATATTTT. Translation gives CASSPDRAAGNTIYF.